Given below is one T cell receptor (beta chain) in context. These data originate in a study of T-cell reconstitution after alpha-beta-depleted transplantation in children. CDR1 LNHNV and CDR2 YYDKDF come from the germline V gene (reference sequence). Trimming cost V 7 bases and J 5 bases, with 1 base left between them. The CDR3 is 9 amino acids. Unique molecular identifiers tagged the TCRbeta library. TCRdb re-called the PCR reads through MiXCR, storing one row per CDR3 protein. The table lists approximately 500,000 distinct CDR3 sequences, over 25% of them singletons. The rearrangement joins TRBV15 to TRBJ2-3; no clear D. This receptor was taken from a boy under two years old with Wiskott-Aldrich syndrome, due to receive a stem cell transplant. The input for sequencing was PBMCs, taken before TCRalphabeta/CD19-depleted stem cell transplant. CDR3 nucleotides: TGTGCCACCAAAGATACGCAGTATTTT. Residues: CATKDTQYF.